This TCR beta chain was recovered during a study of CD8+ T cells in alopecia areata. For the study at large: A regimen of oral tofacitinib, 5 to 10 mg twice daily, was given to treated patients. The investigators scored severity in treated patients by the percentage of affected scalp area. Findings and limits, study-wide: With just one nonresponder, it is still uncertain whether baseline CD8+ expansion relates to response.

CDR1 and CDR2 from the germline V gene are SGHVS and FQNEAQ. After removal of 6 bases from V and 7 bases from J, the junction contained 11 bases not matched to a gene. CDR3 length: 15 residues. Note on this clone: Its antigen is unidentified.

Extracted RNA was reverse transcribed, and the resulting cDNA served as sequencing template. Profiling relied on immunoSEQ multiplex PCR, and the TCRdb table lists in-frame clones only, not all of them. The profile shows 130,000 or so clones, over 60% of them singletons. Documented treatment: oral pan-JAK inhibitor, 5-10 mg twice daily. The receptor's source is a human donor with alopecia areata. Here the sequenced sample was CD4+ T cells sorted from blood, taken at week 4, from a patient treated with tofacitinib. The chain is built from TRBV7-8 and TRBJ2-2; TRBD1 matches 7 bases. The CDR3 loop is CASRGGTVVFGELFF. As DNA, the CDR3 is TGTGCCAGCAGGGGTGGGACAGTGGTTTTCGGGGAGCTGTTTTTT. The whole variable domain, remainder taken from reference TRBV7-8 and TRBJ2-2, is GAGVSQSPRYKVAKRGQDVALRCDPISGHVSLFWYQQALGQGPEFLTYFQNEAQLDKSGLPSDRFFAERPEGSVSTLKIQRTQQEDSAVYLCASRGGTVVFGELFFGEGSRLTVL.